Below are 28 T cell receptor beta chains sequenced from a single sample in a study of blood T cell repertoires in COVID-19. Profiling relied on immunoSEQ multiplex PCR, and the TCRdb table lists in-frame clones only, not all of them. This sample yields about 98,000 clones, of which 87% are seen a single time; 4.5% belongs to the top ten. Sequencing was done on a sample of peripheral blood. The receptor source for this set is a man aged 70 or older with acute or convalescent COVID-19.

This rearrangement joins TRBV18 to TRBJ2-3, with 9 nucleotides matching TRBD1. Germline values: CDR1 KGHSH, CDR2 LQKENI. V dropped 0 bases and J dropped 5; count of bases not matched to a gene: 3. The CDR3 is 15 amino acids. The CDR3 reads CASSPPQGQGDTQYF. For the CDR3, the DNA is TGTGCCAGCTCACCACCTCAGGGACAGGGAGATACGCAGTATTTT.

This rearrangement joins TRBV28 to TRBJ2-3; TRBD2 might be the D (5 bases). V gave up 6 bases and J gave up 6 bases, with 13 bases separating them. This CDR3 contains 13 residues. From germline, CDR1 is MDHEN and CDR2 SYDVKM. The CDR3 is CASRDSLRDTQYF. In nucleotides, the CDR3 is TGTGCCAGCAGGGACTCTCTACGGGATACGCAGTATTTT. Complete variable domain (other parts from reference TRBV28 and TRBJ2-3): DVKVTQSSRYLVKRTGEKVFLECVQDMDHENMFWYRQDPGLGLRLIYFSYDVKMKEKGDIPEGYSVSREKKERFSLILESASTNQTSMYLCASRDSLRDTQYFGPGTRLTVL.

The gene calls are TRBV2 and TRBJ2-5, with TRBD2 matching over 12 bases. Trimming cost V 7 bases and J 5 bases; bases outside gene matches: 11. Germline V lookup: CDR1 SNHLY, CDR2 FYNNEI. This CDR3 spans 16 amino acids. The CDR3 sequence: CASTSSGGARRETQYF. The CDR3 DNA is TGTGCCAGCACATCTAGCGGGGGGGCTCGACGGGAGACCCAGTACTTC.

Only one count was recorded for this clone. The DNA of the CDR3 is TGCGCCAGCAGCCTGGGACAGGGGGACGTCAACGAGCAGTACGTC. It is translated as CASSLGQGDVNEQYV. The rearrangement links TRBV5-1 to TRBJ2-7, with 11 bases identical to TRBD1. The CDR3 runs to 15 residues. The germline gives CDR1 SGHRS, CDR2 YFSETQ. V was clipped by 4 bases and J by 5 bases; unmatched bases: 8.

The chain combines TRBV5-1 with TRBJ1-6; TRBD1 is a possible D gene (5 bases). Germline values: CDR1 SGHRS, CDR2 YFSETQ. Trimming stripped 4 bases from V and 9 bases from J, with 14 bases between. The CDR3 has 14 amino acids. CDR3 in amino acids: CASSDREGSSPLHF. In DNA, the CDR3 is TGCGCCAGCAGCGATCGGGAGGGGAGTTCACCCCTCCACTTT.

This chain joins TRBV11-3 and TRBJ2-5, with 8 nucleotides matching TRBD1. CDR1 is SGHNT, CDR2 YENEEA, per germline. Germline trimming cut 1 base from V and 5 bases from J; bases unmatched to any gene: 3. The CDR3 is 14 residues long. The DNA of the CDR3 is TGTGCCAGCAGCTTAGGGACAGGGCTGGAGACCCAGTACTTC. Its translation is CASSLGTGLETQYF.

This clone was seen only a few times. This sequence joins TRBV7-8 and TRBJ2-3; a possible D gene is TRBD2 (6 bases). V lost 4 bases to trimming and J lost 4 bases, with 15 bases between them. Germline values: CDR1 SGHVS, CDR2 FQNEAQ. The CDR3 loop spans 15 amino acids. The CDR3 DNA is TGTGCCAGCAGCTCGGACTATAGCGCTGCAGATACGCAGTATTTT. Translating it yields CASSSDYSAADTQYF. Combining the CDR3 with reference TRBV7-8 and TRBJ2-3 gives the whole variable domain GAGVSQSPRYKVAKRGQDVALRCDPISGHVSLFWYQQALGQGPEFLTYFQNEAQLDKSGLPSDRFFAERPEGSVSTLKIQRTQQEDSAVYLCASSSDYSAADTQYFGPGTRLTVL.

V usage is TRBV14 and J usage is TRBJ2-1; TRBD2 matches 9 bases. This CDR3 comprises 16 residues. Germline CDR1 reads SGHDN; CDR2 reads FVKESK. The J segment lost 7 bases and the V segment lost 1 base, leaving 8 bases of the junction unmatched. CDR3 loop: CASSQVGGGALNEQFF. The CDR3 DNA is TGTGCCAGCAGCCAAGTGGGCGGGGGGGCTTTGAATGAGCAGTTCTTC.

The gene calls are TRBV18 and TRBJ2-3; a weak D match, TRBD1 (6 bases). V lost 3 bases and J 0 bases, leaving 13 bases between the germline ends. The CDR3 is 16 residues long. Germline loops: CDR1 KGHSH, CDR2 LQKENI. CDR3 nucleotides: TGTGCCAGCTCACCCAGGGGCGACACAAGCACAGATACGCAGTATTTT. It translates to CASSPRGDTSTDTQYF. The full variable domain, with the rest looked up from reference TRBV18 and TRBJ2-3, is NAGVMQNPRHLVRRRGQEARLRCSPMKGHSHVYWYRQLPEEGLKFMVYLQKENIIDESGMPKERFSAEFPKEGPSILRIQQVVRGDSAAYFCASSPRGDTSTDTQYFGPGTRLTVL.

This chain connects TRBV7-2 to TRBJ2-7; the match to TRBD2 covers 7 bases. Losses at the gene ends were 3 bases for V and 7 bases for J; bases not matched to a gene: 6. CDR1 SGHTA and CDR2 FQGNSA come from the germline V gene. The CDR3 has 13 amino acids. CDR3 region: CASSFSGSWEQYF. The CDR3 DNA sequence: TGTGCCAGCAGCTTTAGCGGGTCGTGGGAGCAGTACTTC.

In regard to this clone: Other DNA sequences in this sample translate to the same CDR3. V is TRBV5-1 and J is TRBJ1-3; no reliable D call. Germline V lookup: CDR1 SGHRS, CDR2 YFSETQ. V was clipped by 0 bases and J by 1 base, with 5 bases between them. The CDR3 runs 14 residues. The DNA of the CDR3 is TGCGCCAGCAGCTTGGGAGATTCTGGAAACACCATATATTTT. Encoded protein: CASSLGDSGNTIYF.

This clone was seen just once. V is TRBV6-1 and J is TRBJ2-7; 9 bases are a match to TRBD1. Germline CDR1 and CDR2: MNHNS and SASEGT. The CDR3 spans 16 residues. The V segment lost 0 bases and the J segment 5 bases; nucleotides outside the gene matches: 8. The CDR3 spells CASSEALGDRDHEQYV. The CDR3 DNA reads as TGTGCCAGCAGTGAAGCGCTAGGGGACAGGGACCACGAGCAGTACGTC.

The CDR3 spells CASTFSPNQPQHF. DNA of the CDR3: TGTGCCAGCACCTTCTCCCCCAATCAGCCCCAGCATTTT. The V gene is TRBV12-3 or TRBV12-4, the J gene TRBJ1-5; D gene ambiguous. V was cut by 7 bases and J by 3 bases, with 10 bases left in between. This CDR3 has 13 amino acids.

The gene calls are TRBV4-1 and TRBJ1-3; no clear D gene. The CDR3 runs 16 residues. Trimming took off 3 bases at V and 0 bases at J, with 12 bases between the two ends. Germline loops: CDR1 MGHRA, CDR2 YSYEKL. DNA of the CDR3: TGCGCCAGCAGCCAGCGGGCTACCATCTCTGGAAACACCATATATTTT. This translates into CASSQRATISGNTIYF.

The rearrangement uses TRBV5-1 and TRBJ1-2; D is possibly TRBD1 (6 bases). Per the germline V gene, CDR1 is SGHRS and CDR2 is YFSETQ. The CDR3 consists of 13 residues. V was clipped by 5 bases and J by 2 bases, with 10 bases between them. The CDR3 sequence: CASSGQGNYGYTF. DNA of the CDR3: TGCGCCAGCAGTGGGCAGGGGAACTATGGCTACACCTTC. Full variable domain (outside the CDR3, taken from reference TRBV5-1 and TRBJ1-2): KAGVTQTPRYLIKTRGQQVTLSCSPISGHRSVSWYQQTPGQGLQFLFEYFSETQRNKGNFPGRFSGRQFSNSRSEMNVSTLELGDSALYLCASSGQGNYGYTFGSGTRLTVV.

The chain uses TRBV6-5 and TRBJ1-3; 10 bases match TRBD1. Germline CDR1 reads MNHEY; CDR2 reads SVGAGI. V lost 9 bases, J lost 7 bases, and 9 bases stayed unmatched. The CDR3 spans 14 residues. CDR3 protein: CARGTGEGWNTIYF. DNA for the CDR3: TGTGCCAGGGGGACAGGGGAAGGGTGGAACACCATATATTTT.

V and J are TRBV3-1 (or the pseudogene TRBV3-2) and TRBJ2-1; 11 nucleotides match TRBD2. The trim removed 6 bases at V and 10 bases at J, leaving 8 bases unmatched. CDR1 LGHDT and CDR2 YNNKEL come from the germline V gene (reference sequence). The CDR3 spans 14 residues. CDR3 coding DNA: TGTGCCAGCAGGCTCACTAGCGGGGGAAACGAGCAGTTCTTC. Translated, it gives CASRLTSGGNEQFF.

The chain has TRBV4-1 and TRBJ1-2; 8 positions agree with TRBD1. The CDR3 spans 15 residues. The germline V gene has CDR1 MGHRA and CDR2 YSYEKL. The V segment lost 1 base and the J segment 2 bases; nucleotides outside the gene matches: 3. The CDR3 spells CASSQGQGANYGYTF. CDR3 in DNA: TGCGCCAGCAGCCAAGGTCAGGGGGCCAACTATGGCTACACCTTC.

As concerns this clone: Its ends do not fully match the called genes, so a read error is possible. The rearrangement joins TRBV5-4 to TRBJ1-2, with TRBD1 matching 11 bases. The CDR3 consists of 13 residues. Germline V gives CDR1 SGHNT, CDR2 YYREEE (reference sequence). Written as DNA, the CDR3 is TGTGCCAGCAGCGTCAGGGACAGGGGGTTTACCGCCTTC. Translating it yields CASSVRDRGFTAF. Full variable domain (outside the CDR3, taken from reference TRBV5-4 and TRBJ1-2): ETGVTQSPTHLIKTRGQQVTLRCSSQSGHNTVSWYQQALGQGPQFIFQYYREEENGRGNFPPRFSGLQFPNYSSELNVNALELDDSALYLCASSVRDRGFTAFGSGTRLTVV.

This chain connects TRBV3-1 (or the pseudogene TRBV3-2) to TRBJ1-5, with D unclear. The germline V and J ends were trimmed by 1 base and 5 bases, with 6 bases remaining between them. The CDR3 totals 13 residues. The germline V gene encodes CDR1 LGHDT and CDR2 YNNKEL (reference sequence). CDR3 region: CASSQGGDQPQHF. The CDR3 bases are TGTGCCAGCAGCCAAGGGGGAGATCAGCCCCAGCATTTT.

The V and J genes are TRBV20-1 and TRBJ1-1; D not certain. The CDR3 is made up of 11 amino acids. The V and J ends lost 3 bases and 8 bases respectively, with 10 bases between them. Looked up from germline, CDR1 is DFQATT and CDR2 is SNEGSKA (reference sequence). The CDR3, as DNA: TGCAGTGCTAGTGGAGGTCCCGAAGCTTTCTTT. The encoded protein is CSASGGPEAFF.

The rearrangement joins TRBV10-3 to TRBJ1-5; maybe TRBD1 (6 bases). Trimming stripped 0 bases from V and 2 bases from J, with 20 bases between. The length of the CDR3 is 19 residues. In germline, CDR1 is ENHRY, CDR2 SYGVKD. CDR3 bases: TGTGCCATCAGTGAGTCGAGGGGACAAGGGTCCGGCGGCAATCAGCCCCAGCATTTT. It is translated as CAISESRGQGSGGNQPQHF.

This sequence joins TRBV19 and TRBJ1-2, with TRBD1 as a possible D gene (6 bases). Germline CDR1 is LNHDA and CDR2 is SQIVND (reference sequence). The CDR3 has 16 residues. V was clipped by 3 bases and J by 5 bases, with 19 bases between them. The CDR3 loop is CASSIWTDLIPYGYTF. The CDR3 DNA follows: TGTGCCAGTAGTATCTGGACAGACCTTATCCCTTATGGCTACACCTTC.

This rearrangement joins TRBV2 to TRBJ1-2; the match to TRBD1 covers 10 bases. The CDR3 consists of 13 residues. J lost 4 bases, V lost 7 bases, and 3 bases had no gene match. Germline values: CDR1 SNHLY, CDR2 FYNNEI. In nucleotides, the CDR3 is TGTGCCAGCACCGGACAGGGGGTCTATGGCTACACCTTC. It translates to CASTGQGVYGYTF. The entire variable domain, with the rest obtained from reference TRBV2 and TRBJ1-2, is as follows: EPEVTQTPSHQVTQMGQEVILRCVPISNHLYFYWYRQILGQKVEFLVSFYNNEISEKSEIFDDQFSVERPDGSNFTLKIRSTKLEDSAMYFCASTGQGVYGYTFGSGTRLTVV.

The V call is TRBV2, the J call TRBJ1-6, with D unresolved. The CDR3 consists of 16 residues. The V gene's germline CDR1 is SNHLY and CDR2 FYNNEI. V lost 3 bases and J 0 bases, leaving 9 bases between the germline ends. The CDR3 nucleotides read TGTGCCAGCAGTGATCGGAGGGCCTCCTATAATTCACCCCTCCACTTT. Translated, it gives CASSDRRASYNSPLHF.

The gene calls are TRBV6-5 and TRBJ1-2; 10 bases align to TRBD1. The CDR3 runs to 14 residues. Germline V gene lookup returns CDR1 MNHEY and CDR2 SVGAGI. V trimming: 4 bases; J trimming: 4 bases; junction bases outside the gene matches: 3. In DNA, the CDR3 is TGTGCCAGCAGTTTGACAGGGGGCGGCTATGGCTACACCTTC. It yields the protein CASSLTGGGYGYTF.

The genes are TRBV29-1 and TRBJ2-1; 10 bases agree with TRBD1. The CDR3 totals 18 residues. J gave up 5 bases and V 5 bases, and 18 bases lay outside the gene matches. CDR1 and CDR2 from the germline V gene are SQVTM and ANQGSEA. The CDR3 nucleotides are TGCAGCGTTCACGCAACTGTGACTGCGGGACAGGGGAACAATGAGCAGTTCTTC. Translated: CSVHATVTAGQGNNEQFF.

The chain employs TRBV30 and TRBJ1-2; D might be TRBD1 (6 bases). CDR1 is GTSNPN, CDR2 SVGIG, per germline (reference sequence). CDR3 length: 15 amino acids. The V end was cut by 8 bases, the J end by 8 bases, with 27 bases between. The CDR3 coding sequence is TGTGCCGGTAAATTTGATGACAGGAAGGGAAGCGGCTACACCTTC. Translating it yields CAGKFDDRKGSGYTF.